The 15 T cell receptor beta chains below come from one sample, sequenced in a study of blood T cell repertoires in COVID-19. Only in-frame clones appear in the TCRdb table, and some are missing; sequencing was by immunoSEQ multiplex PCR. The data hold 350,000 to 450,000 clones, with 80% to 95% observed a single time. Sequencing used PBMCs or T cells enriched from blood (not recorded which). These TCRs come from a woman aged 40 to 49 who had been exposed to COVID-19.

CDR3 in DNA: TGTGCCACCAGTCTGGACAGAACCCCTAGGGAGCAGTACTTC. It translates to CATSLDRTPREQYF. The chain joins TRBV15 to TRBJ2-7; maybe TRBD1 (6 bases). The CDR3 covers 14 residues. The V gene lost 6 bases and the J gene lost 7 bases, with 19 bases spanning the gap. Germline lookup yields CDR1 LNHNV and CDR2 YYDKDF (reference sequence).

This clone was observed a single time. The V call is TRBV2, the J call TRBJ2-4; D gene ambiguous. The CDR3 is 15 amino acids. In germline, CDR1 is SNHLY, CDR2 FYNNEI. Trimming took off 6 bases at V and 0 bases at J, with 12 bases between the two ends. CDR3 in DNA: TGTGCCAGCAGACCCGAGAATATAGCCAAAAACATTCAGTACTTC. This gives the protein CASRPENIAKNIQYF.

The V and J genes are TRBV30 and TRBJ2-7; 8 bases map to TRBD1. Trimming cost V 1 base and J 7 bases; bases outside gene matches: 9. The CDR3 has 14 residues. The germline CDR1 and CDR2 sequences are GTSNPN and SVGIG (reference sequence). The DNA of the CDR3 is TGTGCCTGGAGTGCAGGGGGCTACCCCGGGGAGCAGTACTTC. Translation gives CAWSAGGYPGEQYF.

This chain connects TRBV3-1 (or the pseudogene TRBV3-2) to TRBJ2-3, with 9 bases that match TRBD2. The CDR3 has 16 amino acids. CDR1 LGHDT and CDR2 YNNKEL come from the germline V gene (reference sequence). V trimming: 3 bases; J trimming: 4 bases; junction bases outside the gene matches: 8. The chain's CDR3 is CASSQHGGGDADTQYF. The CDR3 region has the DNA TGTGCCAGCAGCCAGCATGGCGGGGGGGACGCAGATACGCAGTATTTT.

CDR3 coding DNA: TGCAGCGTTGAACCCGGGTATGGCTACACCTTC. Translation gives CSVEPGYGYTF. The genes are TRBV29-1 and TRBJ1-2; D ambiguous. The germline V gene encodes CDR1 SQVTM and CDR2 ANQGSEA. There are 11 residues in the CDR3. V was cut by 2 bases and J by 5 bases, with 6 bases left in between.

This rearrangement joins TRBV29-1 to TRBJ2-5, with 9 bases fitting TRBD1. This CDR3 is built from 12 residues. Germline V CDR1 and CDR2: SQVTM, ANQGSEA. The V gene end was trimmed by 6 bases and the J gene end by 5 bases; junction bases not matched to a gene: 4. CDR3 sequence reads: CSVHRGQETQYF. In DNA form, the CDR3 reads TGCAGCGTCCACAGGGGGCAGGAGACCCAGTACTTC.

This clone was picked up a small number of times. This rearrangement joins TRBV7-2 to TRBJ1-5, with TRBD1 matching 7 bases. In germline, CDR1 is SGHTA, CDR2 FQGNSA. The CDR3 is made up of 16 amino acids. With V trimmed by 3 bases and J by 0 bases, 5 bases remained unmatched. The CDR3: CASSFGQANSNQPQHF. Written as DNA, the CDR3 is TGTGCCAGCAGCTTCGGACAGGCAAATAGCAATCAGCCCCAGCATTTT.

This clone appeared once. The rearrangement links TRBV19 to TRBJ2-3; 9 nucleotides line up with TRBD2. This CDR3 has 14 amino acids. Trimming removed 3 bases from V and 4 bases from J; junction bases left unmatched: 2. CDR1 and CDR2 from the germline V gene are LNHDA and SQIVND (reference sequence). For the CDR3, the DNA is TGTGCCAGTAGTATCGGGACTAGCTCAGATACGCAGTATTTT. This codes for CASSIGTSSDTQYF.

In its sample, this clone was seen a few times. The chain is built from TRBV3-1 (or the pseudogene TRBV3-2) and TRBJ2-2; perhaps TRBD2 as D (7 bases). Trimming took off 3 bases at V and 4 bases at J, with 18 bases between the two ends. The CDR3 covers 17 residues. CDR1 is LGHDT, CDR2 YNNKEL, per germline (reference sequence). In DNA, the CDR3 is TGTGCCAGCAGCCAGAAGGGAGGGGGTCTTCCCACCGGGGAGCTGTTTTTT. Translated: CASSQKGGGLPTGELFF.

The rearrangement uses TRBV14 and TRBJ2-3; D is perhaps TRBD1 (6 bases). The V gene lost 4 bases and the J gene lost 1 base, with 15 bases spanning the gap. The CDR3 is 16 amino acids. Per the germline V gene, CDR1 is SGHDN and CDR2 is FVKESK. DNA of the CDR3: TGTGCCAGCAGCCCCGGGGACACCCGCGGCACAGATACGCAGTATTTT. It is translated as CASSPGDTRGTDTQYF.

This clone showed up just once. The CDR3 DNA reads as TGTGCCAGCAGTTACTCGGACAGCGAGCAGTTCTTC. This translates into CASSYSDSEQFF. This sequence joins TRBV6-6 and TRBJ2-1, with D possibly TRBD1 on 6 matching bases. V gave up 0 bases and J gave up 10 bases, with 7 bases separating them. The CDR3 is 12 amino acids. CDR1 and CDR2 from the germline V gene are MNHNY and SVGAGI (reference sequence).

The chain joins TRBV19 to TRBJ2-7; 9 bases are a match to TRBD1. Trimming cost V 6 bases and J 2 bases; bases outside gene matches: 8. Germline V gene sequence: CDR1 LNHDA, CDR2 SQIVND (reference sequence). The CDR3 runs 15 residues. CDR3 amino acids: CASSLGQGATYEQYF. CDR3 nucleotides: TGTGCCAGTAGCCTGGGACAGGGCGCAACCTACGAGCAGTACTTC.

The rearrangement uses TRBV5-5 and TRBJ1-3, with no clear D. CDR1 and CDR2 (germline): SGHKS, YYEKEE (reference sequence). This CDR3 has 17 amino acids. V was clipped by 0 bases and J by 2 bases, with 15 bases between them. The CDR3 bases are TGTGCCAGCAGCTTGGTACTCGACTCCCCACCTGGAAACACCATATATTTT. This sequence encodes CASSLVLDSPPGNTIYF.

The chain combines TRBV19 with TRBJ2-2; the D gene is possibly TRBD2 (5 bases). The CDR3 length is 16 residues. Trimming removed 3 bases from V and 5 bases from J, with 16 bases in between. Germline V gene data show CDR1 as LNHDA and CDR2 as SQIVND (reference sequence). CDR3 in DNA: TGTGCCAGTAGTATCATAGAGGGAGTAGGGACCGGGGAGCTGTTTTTT. It codes for CASSIIEGVGTGELFF.

The CDR3 nucleotides are TGTGCCAGCACTCCCACTATCATAGCCGGGGAGCTGTTTTTT. Encoded protein: CASTPTIIAGELFF. V gene TRBV6-5 combines with J gene TRBJ2-2; D call uncertain. CDR3 length: 14 amino acids. The V gene lost 7 bases and the J gene lost 6 bases, with 15 bases spanning the gap. Germline V gene data show CDR1 as MNHEY and CDR2 as SVGAGI.